This T cell receptor beta chain was found in a study of shared clonotypes between healthy human individuals. Sequencing used immunoSEQ multiplex PCR; TCRdb keeps in-frame clones, though not all of them. This table has 300,000 to 350,000 clones, more than 60% appearing once. Trimming stripped 7 bases from V and 4 bases from J, with 13 bases between. This CDR3 is built from 13 residues. Germline assignment: CDR1 MNHNY and CDR2 SVGAGI (reference sequence). The V call is TRBV6-6, the J call TRBJ1-2, with D tentatively TRBD1 (6 bases). This TCR derives from a young man in good health. Sequences were obtained from memory CD4+ T cells sorted from blood. Regarding subset: CD45RA-negative fraction. The CDR3 here is CASNNQGSYGYTF. CDR3 bases: TGTGCCAGCAACAATCAGGGGAGCTATGGCTACACCTTC.